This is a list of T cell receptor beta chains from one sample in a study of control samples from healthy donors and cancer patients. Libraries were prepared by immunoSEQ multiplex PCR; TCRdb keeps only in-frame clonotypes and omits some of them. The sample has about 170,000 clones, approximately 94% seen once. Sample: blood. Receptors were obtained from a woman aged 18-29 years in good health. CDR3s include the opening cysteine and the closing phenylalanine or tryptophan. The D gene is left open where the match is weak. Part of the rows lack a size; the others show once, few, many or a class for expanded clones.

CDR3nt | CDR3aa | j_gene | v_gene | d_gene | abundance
TGTGCCAGCAGTGACCCACAGGGTCCGGAGGGAAACACCATATATTTT | CASSDPQGPEGNTIYF | TRBJ1-3 | TRBV2 | . | .
TGTGCCAGCAGTGCCTCGGTCTCTGGGGCCAACGTCCTGACTTTC | CASSASVSGANVLTF | TRBJ2-6 | TRBV27 | . | .
TGTGCCAGCAGCCCCCGAGAGGGCGATGGCACCGGGGAGCTGTTTTTT | CASSPREGDGTGELFF | TRBJ2-2 | TRBV7-2 | . | few
TGTGCCAGCAGCTTAAAACGGTTGAACACTGAAGCTTTCTTT | CASSLKRLNTEAFF | TRBJ1-1 | TRBV7-2 | . | .
TGTGCCACCAGCATGTTAACAGGGGGAAACGAAAAACTGTTTTTT | CATSMLTGGNEKLFF | TRBJ1-4 | TRBV15 | TRBD1 | .
TGTGCCAGCAGCTTAGGCAGGGGGGCGGGCTATGGCTACACCTTC | CASSLGRGAGYGYTF | TRBJ1-2 | TRBV7-2 | TRBD1 | .
TGCGCCAGCAGCCGGAAAAGGGACGGAGGCTCTGGGGCCAACGTCCTGACTTTC | CASSRKRDGGSGANVLTF | TRBJ2-6 | TRBV4-3 | . | .
TGTGCCAGCAGAAAGGACAGGGACCTAAGCCTTGGCTACACCTTC | CASRKDRDLSLGYTF | TRBJ1-2 | TRBV7-2 | TRBD1 | .
TGTGCCAGCAGCCAAGATAGGGTAACCCAAAACATTCAGTACTTC | CASSQDRVTQNIQYF | TRBJ2-4 | TRBV3-1/TRBV3-2 | . | .
TGTGCCAGCTCACCATCCCCGGGACAGGGTGGTTCACCCCTCCACTTT | CASSPSPGQGGSPLHF | TRBJ1-6 | TRBV18 | TRBD1 | .
TGTGCCAGCAGCCGCCCGGGGGATGTAAGTGGCTACACCTTC | CASSRPGDVSGYTF | TRBJ1-2 | TRBV6-5 | . | .
TGTGCCAGCCAGAGAGACTCTGGAAACACCATATATTTT | CASQRDSGNTIYF | TRBJ1-3 | TRBV9 | . | .
TGTGCCAACGCACGACTCCACAGGCGTGACGAGCAGAAAACAGGGTTTGCCGGGGAGCTGTTTTTT | CANARLHRRDEQKTGFAGELFF | TRBJ2-2 | TRBV2 | . | .
TGTGCCAGCAGTGACTCGGGCCTGGCCCAGTACTTC | CASSDSGLAQYF | TRBJ2-5 | TRBV25-1 | . | .
TGTGCCAGCAGCTTAGTAGGTGTACAAGAGACCCAGTACTTC | CASSLVGVQETQYF | TRBJ2-5 | TRBV11-3 | . | .
TGCGCCAGGCTATTTTCTAGCGGGAGTTTCGGCGAGCAGTACTTC | CARLFSSGSFGEQYF | TRBJ2-7 | TRBV5-1 | TRBD2 | .
TGTGCTAGCAGCCGCACGGGACTAGGGGGCAATGAGCAGTTCTTC | CASSRTGLGGNEQFF | TRBJ2-1 | TRBV7-7 | TRBD2 | .
TGTGCCAGCAGCTTATTCGATGAGCAGTTCTTC | CASSLFDEQFF | TRBJ2-1 | TRBV7-3 | . | .
TGTGCCAGCAGCCCGGCAGGGACTGGGGCCAACGTCCTGACTTTC | CASSPAGTGANVLTF | TRBJ2-6 | TRBV5-5 | . | .
TGTGCCACCAGCCTGACACCCGGGGGGACTGAAGCTTTCTTT | CATSLTPGGTEAFF | TRBJ1-1 | TRBV15 | . | .
TGTGCCAGCTCACTTTTGGGGACTTTGCGGGAGCAGTACTTC | CASSLLGTLREQYF | TRBJ2-7 | TRBV18 | . | .
TGTGCCAGCAGTTTATCACCGGGACAGGGCACTGAAGCTTTCTTT | CASSLSPGQGTEAFF | TRBJ1-1 | TRBV27 | TRBD1 | .
TGTGCCAGCAGCTTAGCGGGTCTGCAGGGGAGTAGAGAAGCTTTCTTT | CASSLAGLQGSREAFF | TRBJ1-1 | TRBV7-8 | . | once
TGTGCCAGCAGCTTAAGGCAGGGAAACACCATATATTTT | CASSLRQGNTIYF | TRBJ1-3 | TRBV7-8 | . | .
TGTGCCAGCAGCCAAGCAGCGGGTCAGCCCCAGCATTTT | CASSQAAGQPQHF | TRBJ1-5 | TRBV3-1/TRBV3-2 | . | .
TGTGCCAGCAGGAACACCGGGGAGCTGTTTTTT | CASRNTGELFF | TRBJ2-2 | TRBV3-1/TRBV3-2 | . | .
TGTGCCAGCAGTGAGGGACGGTTAAGGGGCTACACCTTC | CASSEGRLRGYTF | TRBJ1-2 | TRBV6-1 | . | .
TGTGCCAGCAGATCTCGGGAGGGAGGGTCACCCCTCCACTTT | CASRSREGGSPLHF | TRBJ1-6 | TRBV5-6 | . | few
TGTGCCAGCAGCTTTACAGGGTCGCGCTCCTACAATGAGCAGTTCTTC | CASSFTGSRSYNEQFF | TRBJ2-1 | TRBV7-2 | . | .
TGTGCCAGCAGTGGTCAAGGTCGTCAGCCCCAGCATTTT | CASSGQGRQPQHF | TRBJ1-5 | TRBV2 | . | .
TGCGCCAGCTCAAAACAATTGAACACTGAAGCTTTCTTT | CASSKQLNTEAFF | TRBJ1-1 | TRBV5-1 | . | .
TGTGCCAGCAGCTTATTCCCCCCGATCGGGAGAATCTCCTACGAGCAGTACTTC | CASSLFPPIGRISYEQYF | TRBJ2-7 | TRBV7-6 | . | .
TGTGCCAGCAGTCGGGCTAGCTGGGAGCAGTACTTC | CASSRASWEQYF | TRBJ2-7 | TRBV6-2/TRBV6-3 | . | .
TGTGCCAGCAGTCCACAGGGGGGAGGTCAGCCCCAGCATTTT | CASSPQGGGQPQHF | TRBJ1-5 | TRBV7-2 | TRBD1 | .
TGCGCCAGCAGCTTATCTAGCGGGACTTACGAGCAGTACTTC | CASSLSSGTYEQYF | TRBJ2-7 | TRBV5-1 | TRBD2 | .
TGCAGCGTTGTGGGAAGCGGCAATCAGCCCCAGCATTTT | CSVVGSGNQPQHF | TRBJ1-5 | TRBV29-1 | . | .